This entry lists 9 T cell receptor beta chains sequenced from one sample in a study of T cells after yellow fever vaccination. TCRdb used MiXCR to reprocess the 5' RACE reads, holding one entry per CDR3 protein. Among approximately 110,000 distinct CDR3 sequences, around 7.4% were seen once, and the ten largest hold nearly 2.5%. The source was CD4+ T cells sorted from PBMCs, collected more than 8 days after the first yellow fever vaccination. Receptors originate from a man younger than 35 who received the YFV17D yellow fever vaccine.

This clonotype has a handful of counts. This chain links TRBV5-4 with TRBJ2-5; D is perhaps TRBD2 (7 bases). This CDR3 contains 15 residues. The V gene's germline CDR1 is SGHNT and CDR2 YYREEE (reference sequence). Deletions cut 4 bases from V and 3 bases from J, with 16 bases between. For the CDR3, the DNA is TGTGCCAGCAGCCCGGGGGGCCCGGTGGAAGAGACCCAGTACTTC. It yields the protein CASSPGGPVEETQYF. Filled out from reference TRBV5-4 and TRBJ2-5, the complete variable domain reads ETGVTQSPTHLIKTRGQQVTLRCSSQSGHNTVSWYQQALGQGPQFIFQYYREEENGRGNFPPRFSGLQFPNYSSELNVNALELDDSALYLCASSPGGPVEETQYFGPGTRLLVL.

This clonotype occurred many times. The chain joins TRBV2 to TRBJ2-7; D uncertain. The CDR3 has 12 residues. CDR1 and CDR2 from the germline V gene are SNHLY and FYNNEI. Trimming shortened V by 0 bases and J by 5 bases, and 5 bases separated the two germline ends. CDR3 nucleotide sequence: TGTGCCAGCAGTGAAGCGGGCCACGAGCAGTACGTC. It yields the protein CASSEAGHEQYV.

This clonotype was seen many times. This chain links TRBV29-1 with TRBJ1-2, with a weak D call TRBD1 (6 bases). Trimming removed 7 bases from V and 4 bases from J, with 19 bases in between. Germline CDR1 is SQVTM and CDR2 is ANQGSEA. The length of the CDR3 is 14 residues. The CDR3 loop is CSGSRDTQAYGYTF. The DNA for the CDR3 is TGCAGCGGGTCCCGGGACACCCAGGCCTATGGCTACACCTTC.

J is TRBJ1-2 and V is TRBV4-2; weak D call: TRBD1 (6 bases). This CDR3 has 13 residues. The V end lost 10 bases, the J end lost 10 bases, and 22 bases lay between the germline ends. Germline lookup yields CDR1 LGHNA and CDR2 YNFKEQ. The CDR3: CATSRTGNLDYTF. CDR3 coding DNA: TGTGCCACCTCCCGAACAGGGAATCTGGACTACACCTTC.

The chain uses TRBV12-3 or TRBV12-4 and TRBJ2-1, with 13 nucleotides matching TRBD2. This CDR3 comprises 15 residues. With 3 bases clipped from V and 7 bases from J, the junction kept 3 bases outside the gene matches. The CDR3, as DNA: TGTGCCAGCAGTTTCAGACTAGCGGGGGGTAATGAGCAGTTCTTC. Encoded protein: CASSFRLAGGNEQFF.

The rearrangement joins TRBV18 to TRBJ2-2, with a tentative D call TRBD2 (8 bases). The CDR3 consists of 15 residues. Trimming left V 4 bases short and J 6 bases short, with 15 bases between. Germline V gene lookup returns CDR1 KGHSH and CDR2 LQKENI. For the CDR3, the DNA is TGTGCCAGCTCACACCGGGAGGGGACAGCCGGGGAGCTGTTTTTT. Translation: CASSHREGTAGELFF.

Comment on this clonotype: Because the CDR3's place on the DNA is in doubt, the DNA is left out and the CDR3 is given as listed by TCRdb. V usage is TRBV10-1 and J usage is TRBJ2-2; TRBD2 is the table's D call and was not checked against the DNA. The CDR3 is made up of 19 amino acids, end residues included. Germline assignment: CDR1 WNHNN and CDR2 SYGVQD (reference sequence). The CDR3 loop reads CICSAPTSGALINTGELFF.

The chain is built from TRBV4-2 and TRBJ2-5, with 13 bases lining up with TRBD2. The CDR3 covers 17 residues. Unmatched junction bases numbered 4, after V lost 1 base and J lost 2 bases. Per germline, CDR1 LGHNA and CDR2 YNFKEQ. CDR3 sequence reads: CASSQGLAGGPQETQYF. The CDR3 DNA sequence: TGTGCCAGCAGCCAAGGACTAGCGGGGGGCCCGCAAGAGACCCAGTACTTC.

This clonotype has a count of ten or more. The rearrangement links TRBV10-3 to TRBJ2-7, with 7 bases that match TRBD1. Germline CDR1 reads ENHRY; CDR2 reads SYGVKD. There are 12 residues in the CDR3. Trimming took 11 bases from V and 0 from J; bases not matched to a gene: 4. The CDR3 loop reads CAAQGDSYEQYV. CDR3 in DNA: TGTGCCGCGCAGGGGGACTCCTACGAGCAGTACGTC.